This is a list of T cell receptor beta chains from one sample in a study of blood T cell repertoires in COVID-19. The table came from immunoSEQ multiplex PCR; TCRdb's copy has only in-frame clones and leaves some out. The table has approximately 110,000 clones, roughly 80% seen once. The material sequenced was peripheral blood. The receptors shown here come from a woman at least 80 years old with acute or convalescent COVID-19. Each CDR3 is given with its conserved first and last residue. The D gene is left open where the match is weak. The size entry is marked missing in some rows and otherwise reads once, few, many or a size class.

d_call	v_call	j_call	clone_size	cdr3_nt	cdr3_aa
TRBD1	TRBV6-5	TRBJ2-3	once	TGTGCCAGCTCTCGGGGACAGGGGAAGGCAGATACGCAGTATTTT	CASSRGQGKADTQYF
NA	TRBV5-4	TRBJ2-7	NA	TGTGCCAGCAGCTTGCACAACTACGAGCAGTACTTC	CASSLHNYEQYF
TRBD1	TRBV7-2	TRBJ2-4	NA	TGTGCCAGCAGCTTAGAGAGGACAGGAAACATTCAGTACTTC	CASSLERTGNIQYF
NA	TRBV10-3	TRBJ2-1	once	TGTGCCATCAGTCGTGGGAGGTCTTCCTACAATGAGCAGTTCTTC	CAISRGRSSYNEQFF
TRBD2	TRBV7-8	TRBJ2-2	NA	TGTGCCAGCAGCTTAGAGACTAGCGGGAGTCGTAGGACCGGGGAGCTGTTTTTT	CASSLETSGSRRTGELFF
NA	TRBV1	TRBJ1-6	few	TGCACCAGCAGCCAAATCTCAGAGAGGGATTCACCCCTCCACTTT	CTSSQISERDSPLHF
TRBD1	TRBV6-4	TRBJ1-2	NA	TGTGCCAGCAGTGACGAGGGGGCTCCTGGCTACACCTTC	CASSDEGAPGYTF
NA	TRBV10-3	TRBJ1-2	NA	TGTGCCATCAGTGAGTCGAACACGGGCTACACCTTC	CAISESNTGYTF
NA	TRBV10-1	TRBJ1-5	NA	TGCGCCCTTATAATTGCGGCAGGGAATCAGCCCCAGCATTTT	CALIIAAGNQPQHF
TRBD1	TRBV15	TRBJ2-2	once	TGTGCCACCAGCAGGGACAGGTCGAACACCGGGGAGCTGTTTTTT	CATSRDRSNTGELFF
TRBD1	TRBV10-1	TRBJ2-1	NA	TGCGCCAGCAGTGACGGGCAGGGGGCTCGGGATGAGCAGTTCTTC	CASSDGQGARDEQFF
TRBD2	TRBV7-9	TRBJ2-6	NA	TGTGCCAGCAGCCTATCCACGGGGGGAACCGGGGCCAACGTCCTGACTTTC	CASSLSTGGTGANVLTF
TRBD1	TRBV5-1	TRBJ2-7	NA	TGCGCCAGCAGCTTGAGACAGGGCAGTAGCGAGCAGTACTTC	CASSLRQGSSEQYF
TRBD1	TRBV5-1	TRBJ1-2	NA	TGCGCCAGCAGCCTGTTAGGGACAGGGGGCAAGGATGGCTACACCTTC	CASSLLGTGGKDGYTF
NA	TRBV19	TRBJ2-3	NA	TGTGCCAGTAGCAAGGTGGTAGCAGTCACAGATACGCAGTATTTT	CASSKVVAVTDTQYF
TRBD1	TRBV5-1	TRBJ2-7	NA	TGCGCCAGCCGGGACAGCTCCTACGAGCAGTACTTC	CASRDSSYEQYF
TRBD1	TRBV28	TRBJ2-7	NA	TGTGCCAGCAGCCGGGGACAGGGCGAGCAGTACTTC	CASSRGQGEQYF
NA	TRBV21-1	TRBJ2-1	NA	TGTGGCGCCCCCAATGAGCAGTTCTTC	CGAPNEQFF
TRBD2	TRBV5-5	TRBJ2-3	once	TGTGCCAGCAGCTTGGAACTAGCGGGCGGGGATACGCAGTATTTT	CASSLELAGGDTQYF
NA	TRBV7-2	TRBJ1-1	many	TGTGCCAGCAGGTCTAGTTCCGAGGTCACTGAAGCTTTCTTT	CASRSSSEVTEAFF
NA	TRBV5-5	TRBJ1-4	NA	TGTGCCAGCAGCCGGACAGCTAATGAAAAACTGTTTTTT	CASSRTANEKLFF
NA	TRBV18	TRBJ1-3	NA	TGTGCCAGCTCACCACCGACAGGAGGCTCTGGAAACACCATATATTTT	CASSPPTGGSGNTIYF